This T cell receptor (beta chain) was documented in a study of blood T cell repertoires in COVID-19. For the study at large: COVID-19 samples from acute and convalescent phases originated in the United States, Italy and Spain. The cDNA or gDNA used as material had been derived from T cells, B-cell-depleted T cells, or PBMCs.

This CDR3 has 13 residues. Germline-derived CDR1 and CDR2 are SGHNT and YYREEE (reference sequence). V gave up 4 bases and J gave up 5 bases, with 12 bases separating them. In the study's own analysis: Scientists estimated how many nucleated cells there were by amplifying reference gene primers. The repertoire was sequenced with immunoSEQ multiplex PCR; TCRdb's copy has only in-frame clones and lacks some. Clonal size and the V and J genes are those of that table, whereas D and trimming came from the DNA. This table has over 90,000 clones, 80% to 90% appearing once. The genes are TRBV5-4 and TRBJ2-5; tentative D call: TRBD2 (6 bases). Sequenced input: peripheral blood. This clonotype was sampled from a woman aged 55-69 years with acute or convalescent COVID-19. CDR3 in DNA: TGTGCCAGCAGCCCGACTAGGCATGAGACCCAGTACTTC. It specifies CASSPTRHETQYF.